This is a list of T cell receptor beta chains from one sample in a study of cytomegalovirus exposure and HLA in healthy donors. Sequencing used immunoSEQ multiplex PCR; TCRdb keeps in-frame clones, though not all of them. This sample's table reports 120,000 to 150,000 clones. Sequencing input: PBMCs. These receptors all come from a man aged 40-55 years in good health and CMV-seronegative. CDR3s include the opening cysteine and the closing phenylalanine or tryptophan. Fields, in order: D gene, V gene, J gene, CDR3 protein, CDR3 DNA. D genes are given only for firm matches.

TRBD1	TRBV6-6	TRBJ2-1	CASSYDGDRGGYEQFF	TGTGCCAGCAGTTACGACGGGGACAGGGGAGGGTATGAGCAGTTCTTC
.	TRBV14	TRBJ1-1	CASSRVGNTEAFF	TGTGCCAGCAGCCGGGTGGGCAACACTGAAGCTTTCTTT
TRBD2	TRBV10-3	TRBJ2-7	CAISFSGGPYEQYF	TGTGCCATCAGCTTTAGCGGGGGGCCCTACGAGCAGTACTTC
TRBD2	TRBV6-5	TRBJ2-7	CASSYIRLAGYEQYF	TGTGCCAGCAGTTATATTCGACTAGCGGGCTACGAGCAGTACTTC
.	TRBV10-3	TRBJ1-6	CAISERQTGDSPLHF	TGTGCCATCAGTGAAAGGCAGACAGGTGATTCACCCCTCCACTTT
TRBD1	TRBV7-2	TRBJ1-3	CASSLSGTGRDTIYF	TGTGCCAGCAGTCTTTCCGGGACAGGGAGGGACACCATATATTTT
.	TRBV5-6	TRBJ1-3	CASSLASSGNTIYF	TGTGCCAGCAGCTTGGCCAGCTCTGGAAACACCATATATTTT
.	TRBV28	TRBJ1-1	CASSLSGNTEAFF	TGTGCCAGCAGTTTGTCCGGGAACACTGAAGCTTTCTTT
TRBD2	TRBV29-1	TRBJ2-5	CSGLAGGRETQYF	TGCAGCGGACTAGCGGGGGGGCGCGAGACCCAGTACTTC
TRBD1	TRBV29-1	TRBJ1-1	CSVYDRGEAFF	TGCAGCGTCTACGACAGGGGTGAAGCTTTCTTT
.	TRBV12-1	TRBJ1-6	CASSPHISSYNSPLHF	TGTGCCAGCAGCCCACACATAAGCTCCTATAATTCACCCCTCCACTTT
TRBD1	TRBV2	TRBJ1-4	CASKDRGLGNEKLFF	TGTGCCAGCAAGGACAGGGGGCTAGGTAATGAAAAACTGTTTTTT
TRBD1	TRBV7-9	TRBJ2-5	CASSLTGGEETQYF	TGTGCCAGCAGCTTAACAGGGGGCGAAGAGACCCAGTACTTC
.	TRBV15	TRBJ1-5	CATSRDRGQQPQHF	TGTGCCACCAGCAGAGACAGGGGCCAACAGCCCCAGCATTTT
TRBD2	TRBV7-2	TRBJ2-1	CASSFIAGSYNEQFF	TGTGCCAGCAGCTTCATAGCGGGGTCCTACAATGAGCAGTTCTTC
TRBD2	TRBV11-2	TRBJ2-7	CASSPGGNSYEQYF	TGTGCCAGCAGCCCCGGGGGGAACTCCTACGAGCAGTACTTC
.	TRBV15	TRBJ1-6	CATSRDYRTNSPLHF	TGTGCCACCAGCAGGGACTATCGGACTAATTCACCCCTCCACTTT
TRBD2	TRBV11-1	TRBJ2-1	CASSLVAGGYNEQFF	TGTGCCAGCAGCTTAGTCGCGGGGGGATACAATGAGCAGTTCTTC
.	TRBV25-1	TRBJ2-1	CASSQIGSLRSNEQFF	TGTGCCAGCAGTCAAATAGGTTCCCTTAGGAGCAATGAGCAGTTCTTC
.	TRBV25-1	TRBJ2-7	CASSASTPGGGEQYF	TGTGCCAGCAGTGCGTCAACTCCAGGGGGAGGAGAGCAGTACTTC
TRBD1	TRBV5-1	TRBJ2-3	CASSPNRGDTQYF	TGCGCCAGCAGCCCGAACAGGGGAGATACGCAGTATTTT
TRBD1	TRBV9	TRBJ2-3	CASSVEGQGTDTQYF	TGTGCCAGCAGCGTAGAGGGACAGGGGACAGATACGCAGTATTTT
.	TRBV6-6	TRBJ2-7	CASSRSAGSSSYEQYF	TGTGCCAGCAGTAGATCGGCAGGGTCGTCCTCCTACGAGCAGTACTTC
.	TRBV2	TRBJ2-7	CASSAEPVGASYEQYF	TGTGCCAGCAGTGCCGAGCCGGTAGGGGCCTCCTACGAGCAGTACTTC
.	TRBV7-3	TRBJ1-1	CASSLQGGDTEAFF	TGTGCCAGCAGCTTACAGGGTGGGGACACTGAAGCTTTCTTT